This TCR beta chain is from a study of blood T cell repertoires in COVID-19. Germline loops: CDR1 MNHEY, CDR2 SMNVEV (reference sequence). Trimming pared 8 bases from V and 14 bases from J, leaving 13 bases between. This CDR3 is 11 amino acids long. Sequencing used immunoSEQ multiplex PCR; TCRdb keeps in-frame clones, though not all of them. In the table there are about 250,000 clones, approximately 84% of which are singletons. This chain uses TRBV27 with TRBJ1-6; TRBD1 is a possible D gene (5 bases). This clonotype originated in a man aged 50-60 years with active or convalescent COVID-19. Sequencing used peripheral blood. The DNA for the CDR3 is TGTGCCAGCGGGGCGGCCCCAGCCCTCCACTTT. It is translated as CASGAAPALHF.